The sequence of this T cell receptor (beta chain) was determined in a study of cytomegalovirus exposure and HLA in healthy donors. Study-wide background: Early released data comprised 80 million to 90 million unique TCRs from HLA-typed donors.

It was with 60 Vbeta and 13 Jbeta primers that the PCR ran. Data came from immunoSEQ multiplex PCR; TCRdb stores just in-frame clones and leaves some out. The sample lists approximately 290,000 clones, 80% seen once, with about 0.28% in the top ten. Study-level results: By a later analysis, the bulk of CMV-associated TCR beta chains appeared HLA-restricted.

On this clone itself: What it binds is unknown.

V was clipped by 8 bases and J by 6 bases; unmatched bases: 10. The CDR3 spans 13 residues. The germline V gene encodes CDR1 SNHLY and CDR2 FYNNEI. The sequencing input was PBMCs. The clonotype was recovered from a girl aged 2 to 9 in good health and CMV-seronegative. The chain has TRBV2 and TRBJ2-7; 7 nucleotides line up with TRBD1. DNA for the CDR3: TGTGCCAGCGGAGGACAGGTGCGAAGCGAGCAGTACTTC. Protein: CASGGQVRSEQYF.